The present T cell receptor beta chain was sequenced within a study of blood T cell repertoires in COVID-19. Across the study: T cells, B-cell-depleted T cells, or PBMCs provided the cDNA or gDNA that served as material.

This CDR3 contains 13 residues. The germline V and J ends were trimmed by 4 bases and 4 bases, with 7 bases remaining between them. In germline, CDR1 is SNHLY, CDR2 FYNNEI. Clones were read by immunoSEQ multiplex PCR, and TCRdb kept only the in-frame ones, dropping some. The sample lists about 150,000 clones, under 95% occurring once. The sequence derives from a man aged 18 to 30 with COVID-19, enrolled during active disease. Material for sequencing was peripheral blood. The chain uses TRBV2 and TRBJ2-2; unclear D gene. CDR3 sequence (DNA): TGTGCCAGCAGTGCTAGTTTCACCGGGGAGCTGTTTTTT. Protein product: CASSASFTGELFF.